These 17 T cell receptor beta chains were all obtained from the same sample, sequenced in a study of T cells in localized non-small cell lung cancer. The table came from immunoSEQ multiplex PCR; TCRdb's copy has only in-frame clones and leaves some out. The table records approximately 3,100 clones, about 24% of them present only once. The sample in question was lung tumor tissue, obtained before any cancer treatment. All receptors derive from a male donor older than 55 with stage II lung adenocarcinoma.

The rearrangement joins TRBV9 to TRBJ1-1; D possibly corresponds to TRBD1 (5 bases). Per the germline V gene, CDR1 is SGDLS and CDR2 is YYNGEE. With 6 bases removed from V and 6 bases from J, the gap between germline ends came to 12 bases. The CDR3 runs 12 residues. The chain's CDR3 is CASKMGRSEAFF. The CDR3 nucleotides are TGTGCCAGCAAGATGGGACGATCTGAAGCTTTCTTT. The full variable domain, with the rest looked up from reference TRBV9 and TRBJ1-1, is DSGVTQTPKHLITATGQRVTLRCSPRSGDLSVYWYQQSLDQGLQFLIQYYNGEERAKGNILERFSAQQFPDLHSELNLSSLELGDSALYFCASKMGRSEAFFGQGTRLTVV.

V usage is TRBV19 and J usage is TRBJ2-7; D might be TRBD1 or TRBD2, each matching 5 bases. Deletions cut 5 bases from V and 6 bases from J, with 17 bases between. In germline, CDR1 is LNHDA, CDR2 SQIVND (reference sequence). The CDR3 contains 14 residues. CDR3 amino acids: CASSPRQPGGEQYF. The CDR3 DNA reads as TGTGCCAGTAGTCCACGACAGCCTGGAGGCGAGCAGTACTTC.

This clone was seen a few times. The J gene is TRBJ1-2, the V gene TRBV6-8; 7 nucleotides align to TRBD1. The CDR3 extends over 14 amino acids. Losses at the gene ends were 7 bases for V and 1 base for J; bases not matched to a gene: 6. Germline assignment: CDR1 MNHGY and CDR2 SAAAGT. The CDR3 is CASTQQGLNYGYTF. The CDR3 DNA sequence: TGTGCCAGCACTCAACAGGGGCTTAACTATGGCTACACCTTC.

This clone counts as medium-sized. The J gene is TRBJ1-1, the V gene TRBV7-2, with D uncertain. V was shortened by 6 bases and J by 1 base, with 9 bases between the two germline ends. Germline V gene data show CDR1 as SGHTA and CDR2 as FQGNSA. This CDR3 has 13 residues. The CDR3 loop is CASRRTGNTEAFF. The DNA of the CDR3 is TGTGCCAGCAGGCGTACTGGGAACACTGAAGCTTTCTTT.

CDR3 region: CASSLVDRVNTEAFF. The CDR3 nucleotides read TGCGCCAGCAGCTTGGTCGACAGGGTAAACACTGAAGCTTTCTTT. This rearrangement joins TRBV5-1 to TRBJ1-1, with TRBD1 identical over 7 bases. This CDR3 is 15 amino acids long. Per germline, CDR1 SGHRS and CDR2 YFSETQ. Unmatched junction bases numbered 4, after V lost 0 bases and J lost 2 bases.

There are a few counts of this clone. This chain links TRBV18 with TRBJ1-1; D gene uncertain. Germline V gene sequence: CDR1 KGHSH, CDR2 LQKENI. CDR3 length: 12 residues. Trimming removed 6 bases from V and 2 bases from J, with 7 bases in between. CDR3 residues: CASSRDNTEAFF. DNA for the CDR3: TGTGCCAGCTCTCGCGATAACACTGAAGCTTTCTTT. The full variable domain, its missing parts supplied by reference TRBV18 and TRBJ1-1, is NAGVMQNPRHLVRRRGQEARLRCSPMKGHSHVYWYRQLPEEGLKFMVYLQKENIIDESGMPKERFSAEFPKEGPSILRIQQVVRGDSAAYFCASSRDNTEAFFGQGTRLTVV.

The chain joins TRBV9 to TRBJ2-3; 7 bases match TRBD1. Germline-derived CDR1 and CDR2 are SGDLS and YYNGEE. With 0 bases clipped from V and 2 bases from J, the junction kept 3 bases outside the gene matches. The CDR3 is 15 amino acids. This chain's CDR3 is CASSVEGQSTDTQYF. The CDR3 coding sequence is TGTGCCAGCAGCGTAGAGGGACAGTCCACAGATACGCAGTATTTT.

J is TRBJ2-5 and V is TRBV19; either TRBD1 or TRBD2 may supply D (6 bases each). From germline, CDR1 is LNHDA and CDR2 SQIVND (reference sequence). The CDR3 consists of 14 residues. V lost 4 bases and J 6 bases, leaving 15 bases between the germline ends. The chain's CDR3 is CASSRGPGVKTQYF. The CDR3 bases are TGTGCCAGTAGTAGGGGGCCGGGGGTTAAGACCCAGTACTTC.

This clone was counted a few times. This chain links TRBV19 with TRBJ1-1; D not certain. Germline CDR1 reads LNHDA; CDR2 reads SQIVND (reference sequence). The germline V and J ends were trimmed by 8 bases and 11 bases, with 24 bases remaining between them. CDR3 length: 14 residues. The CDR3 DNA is TGTGCCAGTTCTGCGCTAGGACTCGAGGTCAGGGCTTTCTTT. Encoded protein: CASSALGLEVRAFF.

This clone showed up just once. As DNA, the CDR3 is TGCGCCAGCAGCTCAGACATCCTTCCCTACAATGAGCAGTTCTTC. Its protein product is CASSSDILPYNEQFF. V usage is TRBV5-1 and J usage is TRBJ2-1; unclear D gene. Germline lookup yields CDR1 SGHRS and CDR2 YFSETQ. Between the trimmed V and J ends, which lost 3 bases and 2 bases, there was a span of 12 bases. CDR3 size: 15 residues. Based on the CDR3 plus reference TRBV5-1 and TRBJ2-1, the full variable domain is KAGVTQTPRYLIKTRGQQVTLSCSPISGHRSVSWYQQTPGQGLQFLFEYFSETQRNKGNFPGRFSGRQFSNSRSEMNVSTLELGDSALYLCASSSDILPYNEQFFGPGTRLTVL.

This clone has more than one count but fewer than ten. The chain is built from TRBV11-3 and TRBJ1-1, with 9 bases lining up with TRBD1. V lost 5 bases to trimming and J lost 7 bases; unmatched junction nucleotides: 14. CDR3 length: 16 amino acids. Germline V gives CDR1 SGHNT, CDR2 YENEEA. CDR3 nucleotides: TGTGCCAGCAGCAAGGACAGGGGCTGGGTTGGAGTTGAAGCTTTCTTT. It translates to CASSKDRGWVGVEAFF.

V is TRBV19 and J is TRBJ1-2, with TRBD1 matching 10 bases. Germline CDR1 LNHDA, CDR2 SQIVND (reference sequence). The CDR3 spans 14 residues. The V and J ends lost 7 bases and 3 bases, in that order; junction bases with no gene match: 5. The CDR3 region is CASTRDRGYYGYTF. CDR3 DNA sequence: TGTGCCAGTACACGGGACAGGGGATACTATGGCTACACCTTC.

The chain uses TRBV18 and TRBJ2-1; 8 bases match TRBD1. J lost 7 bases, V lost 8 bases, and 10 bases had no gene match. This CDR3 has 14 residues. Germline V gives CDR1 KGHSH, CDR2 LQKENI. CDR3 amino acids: CASDHTGGSNEQFF. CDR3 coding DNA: TGTGCCAGCGACCATACAGGGGGTAGTAATGAGCAGTTCTTC.

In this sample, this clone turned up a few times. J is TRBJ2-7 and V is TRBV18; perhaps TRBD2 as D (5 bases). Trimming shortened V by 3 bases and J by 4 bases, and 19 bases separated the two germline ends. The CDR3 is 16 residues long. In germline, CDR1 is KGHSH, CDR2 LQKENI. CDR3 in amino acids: CASSPSLGEGPYEQYF. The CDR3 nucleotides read TGTGCCAGCTCACCGTCTCTGGGAGAGGGCCCATACGAGCAGTACTTC.

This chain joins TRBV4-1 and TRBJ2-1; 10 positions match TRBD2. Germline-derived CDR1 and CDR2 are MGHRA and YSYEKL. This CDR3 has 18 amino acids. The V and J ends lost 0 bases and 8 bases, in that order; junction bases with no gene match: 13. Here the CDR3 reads CASSQEGAGGRLGDEQFF. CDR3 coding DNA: TGCGCCAGCAGCCAAGAGGGAGCGGGGGGGCGCCTAGGGGATGAGCAGTTCTTC.

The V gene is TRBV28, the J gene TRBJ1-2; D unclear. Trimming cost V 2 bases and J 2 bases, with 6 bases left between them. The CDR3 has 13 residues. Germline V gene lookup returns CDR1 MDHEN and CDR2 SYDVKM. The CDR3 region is CASSLARNYGYTF. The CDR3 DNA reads TGTGCCAGCAGTTTAGCCAGAAACTATGGCTACACCTTC.

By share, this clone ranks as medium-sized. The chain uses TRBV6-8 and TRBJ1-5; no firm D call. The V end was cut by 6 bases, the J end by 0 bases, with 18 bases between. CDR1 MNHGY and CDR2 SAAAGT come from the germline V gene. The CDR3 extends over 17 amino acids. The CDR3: CASSYTPGNYSNQPQHF. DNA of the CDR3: TGTGCCAGCAGCTACACCCCGGGAAATTATAGCAATCAGCCCCAGCATTTT.